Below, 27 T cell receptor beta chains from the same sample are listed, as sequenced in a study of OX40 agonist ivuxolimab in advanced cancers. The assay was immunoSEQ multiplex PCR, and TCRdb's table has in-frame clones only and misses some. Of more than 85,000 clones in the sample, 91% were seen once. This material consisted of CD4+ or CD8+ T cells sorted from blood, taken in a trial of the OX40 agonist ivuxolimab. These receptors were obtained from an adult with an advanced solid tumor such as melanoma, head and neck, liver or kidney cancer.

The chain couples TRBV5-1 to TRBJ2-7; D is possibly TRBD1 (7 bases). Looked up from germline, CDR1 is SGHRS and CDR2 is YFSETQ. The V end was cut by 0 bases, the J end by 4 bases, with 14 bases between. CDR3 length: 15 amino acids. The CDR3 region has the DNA TGCGCCAGCAGCTTGGGCGGGACAGCCGATTACGAGCAGTACTTC. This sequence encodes CASSLGGTADYEQYF.

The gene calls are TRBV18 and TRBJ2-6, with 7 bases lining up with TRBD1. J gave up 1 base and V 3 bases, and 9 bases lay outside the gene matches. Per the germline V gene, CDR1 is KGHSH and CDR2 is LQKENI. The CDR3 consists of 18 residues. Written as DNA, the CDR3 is TGTGCCAGCTCACCGCTGACAGGGTTTGGTTCTGGGGCCAACGTCCTGACTTTC. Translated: CASSPLTGFGSGANVLTF. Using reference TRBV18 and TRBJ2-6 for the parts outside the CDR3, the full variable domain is NAGVMQNPRHLVRRRGQEARLRCSPMKGHSHVYWYRQLPEEGLKFMVYLQKENIIDESGMPKERFSAEFPKEGPSILRIQQVVRGDSAAYFCASSPLTGFGSGANVLTFGAGSRLTVL.

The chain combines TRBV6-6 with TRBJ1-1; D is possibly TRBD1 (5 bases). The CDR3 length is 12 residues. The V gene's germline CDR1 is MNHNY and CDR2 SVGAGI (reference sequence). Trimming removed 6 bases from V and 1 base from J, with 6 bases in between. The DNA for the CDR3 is TGTGCCAGCAGCCAGGGGAACACTGAAGCTTTCTTT. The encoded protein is CASSQGNTEAFF.

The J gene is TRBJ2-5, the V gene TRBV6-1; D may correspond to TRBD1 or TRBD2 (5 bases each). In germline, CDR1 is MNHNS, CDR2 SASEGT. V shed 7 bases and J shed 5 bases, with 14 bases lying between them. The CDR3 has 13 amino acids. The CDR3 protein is CASTAHGAETQYF. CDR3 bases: TGTGCCAGCACCGCTCACGGGGCGGAGACCCAGTACTTC.

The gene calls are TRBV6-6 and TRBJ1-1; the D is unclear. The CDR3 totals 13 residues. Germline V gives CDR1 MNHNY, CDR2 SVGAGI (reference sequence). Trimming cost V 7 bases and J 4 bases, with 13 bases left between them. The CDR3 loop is CASTEPWGTEAFF. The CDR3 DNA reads TGTGCCAGCACCGAACCTTGGGGCACTGAAGCTTTCTTT.

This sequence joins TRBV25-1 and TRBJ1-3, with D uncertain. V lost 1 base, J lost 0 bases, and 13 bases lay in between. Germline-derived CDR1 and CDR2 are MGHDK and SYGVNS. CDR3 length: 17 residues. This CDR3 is CASSESLVLGSGNTIYF. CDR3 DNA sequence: TGTGCCAGCAGTGAATCCCTCGTCCTAGGCTCTGGAAACACCATATATTTT.

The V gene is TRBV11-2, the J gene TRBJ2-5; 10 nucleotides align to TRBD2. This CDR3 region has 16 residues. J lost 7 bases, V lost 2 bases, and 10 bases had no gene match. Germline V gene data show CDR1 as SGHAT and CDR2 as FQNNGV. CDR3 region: CASSLSRTSGFGTQYF. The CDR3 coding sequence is TGTGCCAGCAGCTTATCTAGGACTAGCGGTTTCGGGACCCAGTACTTC.

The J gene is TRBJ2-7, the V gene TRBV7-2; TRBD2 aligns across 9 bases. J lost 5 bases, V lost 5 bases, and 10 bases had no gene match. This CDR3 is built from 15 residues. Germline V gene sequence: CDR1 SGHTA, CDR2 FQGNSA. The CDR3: CASSTVAGVGDEQYF. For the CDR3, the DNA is TGTGCCAGCAGCACTGTAGCGGGAGTGGGTGACGAGCAGTACTTC.

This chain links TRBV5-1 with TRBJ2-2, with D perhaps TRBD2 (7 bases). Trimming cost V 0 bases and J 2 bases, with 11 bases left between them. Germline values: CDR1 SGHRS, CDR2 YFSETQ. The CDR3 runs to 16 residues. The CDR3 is CASSLGGGENTGELFF. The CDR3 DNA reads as TGCGCCAGCAGCTTGGGCGGGGGCGAAAACACCGGGGAGCTGTTTTTT.

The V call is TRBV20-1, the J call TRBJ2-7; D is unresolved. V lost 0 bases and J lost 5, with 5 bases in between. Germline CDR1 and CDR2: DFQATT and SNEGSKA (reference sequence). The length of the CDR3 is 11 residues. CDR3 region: CSARDANEQYF. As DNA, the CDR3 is TGCAGTGCTAGAGATGCGAACGAGCAGTACTTC.

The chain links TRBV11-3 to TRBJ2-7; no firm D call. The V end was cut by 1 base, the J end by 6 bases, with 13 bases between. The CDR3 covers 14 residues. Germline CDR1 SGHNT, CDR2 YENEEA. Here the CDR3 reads CASSLANLRSEQYF. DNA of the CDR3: TGTGCCAGCAGCTTAGCGAATCTTCGAAGCGAGCAGTACTTC.

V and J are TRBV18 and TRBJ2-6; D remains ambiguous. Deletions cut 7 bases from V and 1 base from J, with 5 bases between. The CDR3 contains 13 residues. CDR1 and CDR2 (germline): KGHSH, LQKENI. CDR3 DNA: TGTGCCAGCTTCCCATCTGGGGCCAACGTCCTGACTTTC. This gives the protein CASFPSGANVLTF.

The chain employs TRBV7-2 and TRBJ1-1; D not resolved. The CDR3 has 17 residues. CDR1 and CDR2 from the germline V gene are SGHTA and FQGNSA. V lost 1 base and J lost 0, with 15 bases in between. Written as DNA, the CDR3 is TGTGCCAGCAGCTTAGTTTCAGGTAGATTCATGAACACTGAAGCTTTCTTT. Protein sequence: CASSLVSGRFMNTEAFF.

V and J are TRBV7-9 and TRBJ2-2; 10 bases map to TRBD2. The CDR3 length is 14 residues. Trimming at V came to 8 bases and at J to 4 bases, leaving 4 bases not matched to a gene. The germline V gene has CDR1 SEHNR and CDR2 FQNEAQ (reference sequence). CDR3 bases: TGTGCCAGCTACGGACTAGCGGTCACCGGGGAGCTGTTTTTT. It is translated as CASYGLAVTGELFF.

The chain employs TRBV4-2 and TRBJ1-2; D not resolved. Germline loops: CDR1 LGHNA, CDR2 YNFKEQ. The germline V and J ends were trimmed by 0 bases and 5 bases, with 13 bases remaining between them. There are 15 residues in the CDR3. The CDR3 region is CASSQDNSYSYGYTF. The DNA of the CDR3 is TGTGCCAGCAGCCAAGATAACAGCTACAGTTATGGCTACACCTTC.

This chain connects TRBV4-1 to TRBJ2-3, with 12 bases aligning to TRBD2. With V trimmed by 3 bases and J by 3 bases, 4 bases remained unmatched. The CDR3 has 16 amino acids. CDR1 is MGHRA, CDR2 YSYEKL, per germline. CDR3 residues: CASSQQLAGGTDTQYF. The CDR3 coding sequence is TGCGCCAGCAGCCAGCAACTAGCGGGAGGTACAGATACGCAGTATTTT.

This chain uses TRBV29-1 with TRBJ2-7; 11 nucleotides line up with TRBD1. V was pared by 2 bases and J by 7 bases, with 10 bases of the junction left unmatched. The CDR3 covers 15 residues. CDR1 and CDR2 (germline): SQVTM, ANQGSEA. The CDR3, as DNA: TGCAGCGTTGAAAAGGGGACAGGGGGAGTGGGAGAGCAGTACTTC. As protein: CSVEKGTGGVGEQYF.

The CDR3 reads CASSYQGAQTNEKLFF. Here the CDR3 DNA reads TGTGCCAGTAGTTATCAGGGGGCTCAAACTAATGAAAAACTGTTTTTT. This chain connects TRBV19 to TRBJ1-4; 8 positions match TRBD1. CDR1 is LNHDA, CDR2 SQIVND, per germline (reference sequence). The CDR3 extends over 16 amino acids. With V trimmed by 5 bases and J by 1 base, 6 bases remained unmatched. Filled out from reference TRBV19 and TRBJ1-4, the complete variable domain reads DGGITQSPKYLFRKEGQNVTLSCEQNLNHDAMYWYRQDPGQGLRLIYYSQIVNDFQKGDIAEGYSVSREKKESFPLTVTSAQKNPTAFYLCASSYQGAQTNEKLFFGSGTQLSVL.

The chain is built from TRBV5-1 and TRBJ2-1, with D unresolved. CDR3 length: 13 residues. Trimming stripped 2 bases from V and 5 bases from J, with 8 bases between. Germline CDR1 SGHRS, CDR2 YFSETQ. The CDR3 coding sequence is TGCGCCAGCAGCTTAGGTAGGGACAATGAGCAGTTCTTC. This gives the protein CASSLGRDNEQFF.

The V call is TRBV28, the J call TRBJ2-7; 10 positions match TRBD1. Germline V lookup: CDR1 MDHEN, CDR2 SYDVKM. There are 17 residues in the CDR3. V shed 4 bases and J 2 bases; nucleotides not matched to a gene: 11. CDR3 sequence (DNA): TGTGCCAGCAGTTCGCCCCCGGGACAGGGGATTCCCTACGAGCAGTACTTC. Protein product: CASSSPPGQGIPYEQYF.

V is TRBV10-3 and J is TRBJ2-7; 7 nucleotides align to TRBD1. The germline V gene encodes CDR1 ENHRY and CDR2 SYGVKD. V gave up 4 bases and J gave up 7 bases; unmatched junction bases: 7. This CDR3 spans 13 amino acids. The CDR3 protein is CAISVDRDREQYF. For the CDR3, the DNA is TGTGCCATCAGTGTTGACAGGGATCGTGAGCAGTACTTC.

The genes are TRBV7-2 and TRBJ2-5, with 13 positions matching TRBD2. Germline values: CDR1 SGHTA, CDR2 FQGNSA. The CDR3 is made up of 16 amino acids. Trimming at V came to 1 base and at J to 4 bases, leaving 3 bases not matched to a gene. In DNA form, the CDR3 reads TGTGCCAGCAGCTTAGTGGGACTAGCGGGAAGAGAGACCCAGTACTTC. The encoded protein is CASSLVGLAGRETQYF.

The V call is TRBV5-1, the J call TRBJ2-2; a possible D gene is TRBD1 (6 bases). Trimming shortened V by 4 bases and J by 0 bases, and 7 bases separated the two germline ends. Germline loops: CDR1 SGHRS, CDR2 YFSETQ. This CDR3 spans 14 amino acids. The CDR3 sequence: CASSQGTNTGELFF. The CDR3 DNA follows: TGCGCCAGCAGCCAGGGGACGAACACCGGGGAGCTGTTTTTT.

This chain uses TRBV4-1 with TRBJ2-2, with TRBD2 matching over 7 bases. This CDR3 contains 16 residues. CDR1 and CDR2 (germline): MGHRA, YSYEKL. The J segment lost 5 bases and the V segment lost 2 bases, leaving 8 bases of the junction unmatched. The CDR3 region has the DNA TGCGCCAGCAGCCAATCGGGGGGAGGAGTGACCGGGGAGCTGTTTTTT. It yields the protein CASSQSGGGVTGELFF.

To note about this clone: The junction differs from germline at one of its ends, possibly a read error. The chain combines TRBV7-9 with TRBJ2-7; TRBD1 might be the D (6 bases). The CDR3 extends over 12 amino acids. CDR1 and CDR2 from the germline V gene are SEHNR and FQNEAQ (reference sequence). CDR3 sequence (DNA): TGTGCCAGCAGCCTAGCCCGGGACAAAGAAGACTTC. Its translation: CASSLARDKEDF.

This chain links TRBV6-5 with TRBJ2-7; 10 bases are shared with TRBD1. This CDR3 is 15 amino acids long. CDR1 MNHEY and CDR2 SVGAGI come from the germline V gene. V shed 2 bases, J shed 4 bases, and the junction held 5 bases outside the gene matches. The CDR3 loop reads CASSYPPGQGYEQYF. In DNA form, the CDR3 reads TGTGCCAGCAGTTACCCCCCGGGACAGGGGTACGAGCAGTACTTC.

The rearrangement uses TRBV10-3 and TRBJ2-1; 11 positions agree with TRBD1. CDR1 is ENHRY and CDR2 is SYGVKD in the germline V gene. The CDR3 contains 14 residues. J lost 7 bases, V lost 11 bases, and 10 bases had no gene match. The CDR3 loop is CASHGTGGVNEQFF. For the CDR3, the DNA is TGTGCCTCCCACGGGACAGGGGGGGTAAATGAGCAGTTCTTC.